A selection of T cell receptor beta chains follows, all from one sample in a study of cytomegalovirus exposure and HLA in healthy donors. This table comes from immunoSEQ multiplex PCR, and its TCRdb copy is limited to in-frame clones, with some not included. The sample records under 150,000 clones, around 69% being singletons. Sequenced input: PBMCs. The receptors shown here come from a human donor in good health. CDR3s include the opening cysteine and the closing phenylalanine or tryptophan. Fields, in order: V gene, CDR3 protein.

v_gene: TRBV7-9; CDR3aa: CASSLGDSTWSEQYF
v_gene: TRBV9; CDR3aa: CASSLAGLAGVGGTDTQYF
v_gene: TRBV5-1; CDR3aa: CASSQDRVWKAFF
v_gene: TRBV4-3; CDR3aa: CASSPGLAVGEQFF
v_gene: TRBV19; CDR3aa: CASSISPWYYEQYF
v_gene: TRBV9; CDR3aa: CASSLRDRNAEAFF
v_gene: TRBV7-2; CDR3aa: CASSPDDWNQGANEQFF
v_gene: TRBV27; CDR3aa: CASSPFRWGGSPLHF
v_gene: TRBV7-2; CDR3aa: CASSLQGTGELFF
v_gene: TRBV5-8; CDR3aa: CASGRTGVIGEQYF
v_gene: TRBV11-3; CDR3aa: CASSLLRGGAGELFF
v_gene: TRBV7-8; CDR3aa: CASSSRLGGMNTEAFF
v_gene: TRBV28; CDR3aa: CASGLPGQGRETQYF
v_gene: TRBV29-1; CDR3aa: CSGLGQGGSTDTQYF
v_gene: TRBV30; CDR3aa: CAWSVPTGVNTIYF
v_gene: TRBV9; CDR3aa: CASSVKVGSGGTDTQYF
v_gene: TRBV6-6; CDR3aa: CASSRRQVYTGELFF
v_gene: TRBV7-8; CDR3aa: CASSFNQGTEAFF
v_gene: TRBV4-3; CDR3aa: CASSQEDLESTSNTGELFF
v_gene: TRBV6-5; CDR3aa: CASSSPGGALHEQYF
v_gene: TRBV4-2; CDR3aa: CASSQGGEGPYNEQFF
v_gene: TRBV5-1; CDR3aa: CASSKQGFATKNIQYF
v_gene: TRBV27; CDR3aa: CASSGLGTGPGYTF
v_gene: TRBV11-2; CDR3aa: CASSLGSGTKNIQYF
v_gene: TRBV7-2; CDR3aa: CASSLVPGGTTEAFF
v_gene: TRBV7-9; CDR3aa: CASSLVGGRRGGTYNEQFF